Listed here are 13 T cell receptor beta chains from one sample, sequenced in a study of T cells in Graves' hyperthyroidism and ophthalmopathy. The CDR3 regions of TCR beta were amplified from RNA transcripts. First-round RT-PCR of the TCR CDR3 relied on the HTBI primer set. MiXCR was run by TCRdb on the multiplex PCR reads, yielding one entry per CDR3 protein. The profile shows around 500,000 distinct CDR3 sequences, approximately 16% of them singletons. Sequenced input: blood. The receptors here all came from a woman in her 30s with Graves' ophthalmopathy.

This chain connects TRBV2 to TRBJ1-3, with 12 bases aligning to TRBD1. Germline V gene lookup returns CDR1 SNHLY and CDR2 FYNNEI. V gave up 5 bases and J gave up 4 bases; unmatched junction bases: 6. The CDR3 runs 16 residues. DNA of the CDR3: TGTGCCAGCAGTAGCCGGGACAGGGGGCGAGGAAACACCATATATTTT. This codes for CASSSRDRGRGNTIYF.

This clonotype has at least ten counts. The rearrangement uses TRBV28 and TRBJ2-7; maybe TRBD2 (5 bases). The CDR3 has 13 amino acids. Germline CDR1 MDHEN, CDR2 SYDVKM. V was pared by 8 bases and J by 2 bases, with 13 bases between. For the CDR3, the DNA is TGTGCCAGCGGGAGTGCGCTCCCCTACGAGCAGTACTTC. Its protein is CASGSALPYEQYF. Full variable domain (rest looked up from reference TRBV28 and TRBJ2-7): DVKVTQSSRYLVKRTGEKVFLECVQDMDHENMFWYRQDPGLGLRLIYFSYDVKMKEKGDIPEGYSVSREKKERFSLILESASTNQTSMYLCASGSALPYEQYFGPGTRLTVT.

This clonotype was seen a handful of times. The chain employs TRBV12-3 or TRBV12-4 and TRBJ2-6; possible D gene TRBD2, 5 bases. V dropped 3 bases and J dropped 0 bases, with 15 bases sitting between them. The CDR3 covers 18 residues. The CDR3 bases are TGTGCCAGCAGTTTTTGGGGTCTAGGACTCTCTGGGGCCAACGTCCTGACTTTC. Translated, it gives CASSFWGLGLSGANVLTF.

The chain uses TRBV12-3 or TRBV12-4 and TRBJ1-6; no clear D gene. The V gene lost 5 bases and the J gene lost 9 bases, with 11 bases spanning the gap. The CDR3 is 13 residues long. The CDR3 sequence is CASSPEGSSPLHF. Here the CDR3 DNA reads TGTGCCAGCAGTCCCGAAGGAAGTTCACCCCTCCACTTT.

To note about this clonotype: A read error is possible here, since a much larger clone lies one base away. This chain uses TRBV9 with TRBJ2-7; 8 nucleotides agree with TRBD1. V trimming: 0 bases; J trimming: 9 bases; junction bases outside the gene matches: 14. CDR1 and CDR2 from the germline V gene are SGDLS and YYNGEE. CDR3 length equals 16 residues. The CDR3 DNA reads TGTGCCAGCAGCGTAGCCCCTGGACAGGGCGTTCACGGGCAGTACTTC. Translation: CASSVAPGQGVHGQYF. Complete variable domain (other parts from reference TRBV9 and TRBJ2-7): DSGVTQTPKHLITATGQRVTLRCSPRSGDLSVYWYQQSLDQGLQFLIQYYNGEERAKGNILERFSAQQFPDLHSELNLSSLELGDSALYFCASSVAPGQGVHGQYFGPGTRLTVT.

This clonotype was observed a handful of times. Here the CDR3 DNA reads TGTGCCAGCAGTCCAGATCAGAATGAAGAGACCCAGTACTTC. Translating it yields CASSPDQNEETQYF. The J gene is TRBJ2-5, the V gene TRBV28; D uncertain. The germline V and J ends were trimmed by 5 bases and 3 bases, with 13 bases remaining between them. Germline V lookup: CDR1 MDHEN, CDR2 SYDVKM. This CDR3 comprises 14 residues.

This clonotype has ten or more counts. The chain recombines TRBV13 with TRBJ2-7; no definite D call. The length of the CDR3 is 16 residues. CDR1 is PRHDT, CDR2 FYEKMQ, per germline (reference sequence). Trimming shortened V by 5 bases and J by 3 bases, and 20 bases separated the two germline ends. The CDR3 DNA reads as TGTGCCAGCAGCCTCGGGCTTCCGAGTCGGGTCTACGAGCAGTACTTC. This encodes CASSLGLPSRVYEQYF. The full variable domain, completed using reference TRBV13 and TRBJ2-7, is AAGVIQSPRHLIKEKRETATLKCYPIPRHDTVYWYQQGPGQDPQFLISFYEKMQSDKGSIPDRFSAQQFSDYHSELNMSSLELGDSALYFCASSLGLPSRVYEQYFGPGTRLTVT.

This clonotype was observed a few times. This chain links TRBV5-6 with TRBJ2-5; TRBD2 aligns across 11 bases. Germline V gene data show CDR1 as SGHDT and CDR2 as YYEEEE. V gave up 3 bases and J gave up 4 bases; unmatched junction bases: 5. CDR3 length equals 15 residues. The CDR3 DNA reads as TGTGCCAGCAGCTCAAGCCTAGCGGGAGGAGAGACCCAGTACTTC. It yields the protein CASSSSLAGGETQYF.

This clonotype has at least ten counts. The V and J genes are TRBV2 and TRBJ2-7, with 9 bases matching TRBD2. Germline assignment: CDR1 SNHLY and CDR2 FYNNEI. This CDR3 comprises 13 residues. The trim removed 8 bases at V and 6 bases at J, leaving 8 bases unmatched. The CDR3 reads CASQTSGFGEQYF. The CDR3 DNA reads TGTGCCAGCCAGACTAGCGGTTTTGGCGAGCAGTACTTC.

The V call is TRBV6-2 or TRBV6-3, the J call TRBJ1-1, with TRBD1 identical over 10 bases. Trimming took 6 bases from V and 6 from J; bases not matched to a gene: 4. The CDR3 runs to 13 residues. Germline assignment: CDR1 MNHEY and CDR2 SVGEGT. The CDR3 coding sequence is TGTGCCAGCAGCCAGACAGGGGGCCCTGAAGCTTTCTTT. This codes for CASSQTGGPEAFF.

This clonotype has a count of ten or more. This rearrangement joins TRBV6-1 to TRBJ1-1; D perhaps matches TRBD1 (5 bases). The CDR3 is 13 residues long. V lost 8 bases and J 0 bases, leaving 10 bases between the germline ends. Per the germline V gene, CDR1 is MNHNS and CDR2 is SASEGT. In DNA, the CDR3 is TGTGCCAGCTGGGACGGCTTGAACACTGAAGCTTTCTTT. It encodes CASWDGLNTEAFF.

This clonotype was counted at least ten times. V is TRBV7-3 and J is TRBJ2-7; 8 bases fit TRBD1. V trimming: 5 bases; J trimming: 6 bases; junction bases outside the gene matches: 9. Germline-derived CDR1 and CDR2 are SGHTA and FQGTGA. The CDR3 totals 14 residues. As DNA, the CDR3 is TGTGCCAGCAGCCCCACCGCCACAGGGGGCGAGCAGTACTTC. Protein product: CASSPTATGGEQYF.

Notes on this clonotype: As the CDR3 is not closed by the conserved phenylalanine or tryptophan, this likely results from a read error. CDR3 DNA sequence: TGTGCCAGCAGCCTAGGAATTAGCGGGAGTAGCACAGATACGCAGTATTCT. Translation gives CASSLGISGSSTDTQYS. The V call is TRBV5-6, the J call TRBJ2-3; the match to TRBD2 covers 9 bases. V was pared by 4 bases and J by 0 bases, with 9 bases of the junction left unmatched. CDR3 size: 17 residues. The germline V gene encodes CDR1 SGHDT and CDR2 YYEEEE.